One and the same sample provided the 24 T cell receptor beta chains below, sequenced in a study of shared clonotypes between healthy human individuals. Measured with immunoSEQ multiplex PCR; TCRdb has only the in-frame clones, and not every one. The sample carries 1.6 million or so clones, around 97% recorded once. Sequenced material: naive CD4+ T cells sorted from blood. Subset noted: CD45RA+ positively selected. Receptors were obtained from a man aged 30 to 39 in good health.

The J gene is TRBJ2-1, the V gene TRBV5-6, with 9 bases aligning to TRBD2. Unmatched junction bases numbered 3, after V lost 1 base and J lost 7 bases. Germline CDR1 reads SGHDT; CDR2 reads YYEEEE. The CDR3 is 14 amino acids. The CDR3 coding sequence is TGTGCCAGCAGCTTGTGGCGGGAGGGGAATGAGCAGTTCTTC. Translation gives CASSLWREGNEQFF. Looking up the rest from reference TRBV5-6 and TRBJ2-1 gives the full variable domain: DAGVTQSPTHLIKTRGQQVTLRCSPKSGHDTVSWYQQALGQGPQFIFQYYEEEERQRGNFPDRFSGHQFPNYSSELNVNALLLGDSALYLCASSLWREGNEQFFGPGTRLTVL.

The chain carries TRBV5-6 and TRBJ2-5; 10 positions agree with TRBD2. This CDR3 spans 15 amino acids. The V gene's germline CDR1 is SGHDT and CDR2 YYEEEE. V lost 4 bases to trimming and J lost 2 bases; unmatched junction nucleotides: 5. The chain's CDR3 is CASSAWTSGQETQYF. CDR3 in DNA: TGTGCCAGCAGCGCGTGGACTAGCGGACAAGAGACCCAGTACTTC.

The rearrangement uses TRBV6-5 and TRBJ1-2, with a tentative D call TRBD1 (6 bases). The CDR3 spans 13 residues. Germline lookup yields CDR1 MNHEY and CDR2 SVGAGI. The V gene lost 9 bases and the J gene lost 2 bases, with 13 bases spanning the gap. The CDR3 nucleotides read TGTGCCAGTCGATCGACAGGAAACTATGGCTACACCTTC. Protein product: CASRSTGNYGYTF.

This chain links TRBV25-1 with TRBJ1-4; D is perhaps TRBD1 (6 bases). The V end lost 3 bases, the J end lost 8 bases, and 13 bases lay between the germline ends. In germline, CDR1 is MGHDK, CDR2 SYGVNS. The length of the CDR3 is 14 residues. In DNA, the CDR3 is TGTGCCAGCAGTGATACAGCAGGGGTGGAAAAACTGTTTTTT. Protein product: CASSDTAGVEKLFF. The full variable domain, in which reference TRBV25-1 and TRBJ1-4 provide the parts outside the CDR3, is EADIYQTPRYLVIGTGKKITLECSQTMGHDKMYWYQQDPGMELHLIHYSYGVNSTEKGDLSSESTVSRIRTEHFPLTLESARPSHTSQYLCASSDTAGVEKLFFGSGTQLSVL.

This sequence joins TRBV5-4 and TRBJ1-1; D is perhaps TRBD1 (5 bases). V was shortened by 0 bases and J by 10 bases, with 16 bases between the two germline ends. Germline values: CDR1 SGHNT, CDR2 YYREEE (reference sequence). CDR3 size: 14 residues. The CDR3 nucleotides are TGTGCCAGCAGCTTGGGATCCACCCCCGGGGGAGCTTTCTTT. Its translation: CASSLGSTPGGAFF.

The chain uses TRBV6-1 and TRBJ2-2; D remains unclear. This CDR3 has 13 amino acids. The ends were cut back, 5 bases at V and 4 bases at J, with 8 bases in the middle. Looked up from germline, CDR1 is MNHNS and CDR2 is SASEGT. The CDR3 nucleotides are TGTGCCAGCAGTACCCTCGGCACCGGGGAGCTGTTTTTT. Its translation: CASSTLGTGELFF.

The V gene is TRBV11-3, the J gene TRBJ2-5; D is perhaps TRBD1 (6 bases). The germline CDR1 and CDR2 sequences are SGHNT and YENEEA. V dropped 5 bases and J dropped 2 bases, with 12 bases sitting between them. CDR3 length equals 14 residues. The CDR3 spells CASSPDRFQETQYF. The CDR3 DNA is TGTGCCAGCAGCCCAGACAGGTTTCAAGAGACCCAGTACTTC.

The chain carries TRBV28 and TRBJ2-1; 7 bases are a match to TRBD2. V dropped 3 bases and J dropped 10; count of bases not matched to a gene: 6. Germline assignment: CDR1 MDHEN and CDR2 SYDVKM. The CDR3 is 13 residues long. The CDR3 sequence is CASSFPAGEEQFF. In DNA form, the CDR3 reads TGTGCCAGCAGTTTCCCCGCGGGAGAGGAGCAGTTCTTC. Variable domain in full (rest from reference TRBV28 and TRBJ2-1): DVKVTQSSRYLVKRTGEKVFLECVQDMDHENMFWYRQDPGLGLRLIYFSYDVKMKEKGDIPEGYSVSREKKERFSLILESASTNQTSMYLCASSFPAGEEQFFGPGTRLTVL.

The rearrangement uses TRBV25-1 and TRBJ2-3; no firm D call. The CDR3 is 14 amino acids. Germline assignment: CDR1 MGHDK and CDR2 SYGVNS. Trimming left V 5 bases short and J 2 bases short, with 11 bases between. The CDR3 is CASSNSWITDTQYF. Here the CDR3 DNA reads TGTGCCAGCAGTAATTCTTGGATCACAGATACGCAGTATTTT.

V and J are TRBV7-2 and TRBJ2-2; tentatively, D is TRBD1 (5 bases). From germline, CDR1 is SGHTA and CDR2 FQGNSA. Trimming pared 5 bases from V and 5 bases from J, leaving 9 bases between. CDR3 size: 13 residues. CDR3 sequence (DNA): TGTGCCAGCAGCACCTACAGGACCGGGGAGCTGTTTTTT. The encoded protein is CASSTYRTGELFF. The full variable domain, completed using reference TRBV7-2 and TRBJ2-2, is GAGVSQSPSNKVTEKGKDVELRCDPISGHTALYWYRQSLGQGLEFLIYFQGNSAPDKSGLPSDRFSAERTGGSVSTLTIQRTQQEDSAVYLCASSTYRTGELFFGEGSRLTVL.

This chain uses TRBV6-1 with TRBJ1-5; D gene unclear. CDR3 size: 13 residues. The V end lost 7 bases, the J end lost 0 bases, and 7 bases lay between the germline ends. CDR1 is MNHNS, CDR2 SASEGT, per germline. As DNA, the CDR3 is TGTGCCAGCATGGACTCTAGCAATCAGCCCCAGCATTTT. Amino acid sequence: CASMDSSNQPQHF.

The chain joins TRBV28 to TRBJ1-5; 10 positions match TRBD1. J lost 2 bases, V lost 4 bases, and 11 bases had no gene match. The length of the CDR3 is 18 residues. From germline, CDR1 is MDHEN and CDR2 SYDVKM. The DNA of the CDR3 is TGTGCCAGCAGTTCGCAGACAGGGGGCAGGTTAGGCAATCAGCCCCAGCATTTT. Translated: CASSSQTGGRLGNQPQHF.

The chain employs TRBV19 and TRBJ2-7; 7 bases are a match to TRBD1. With V trimmed by 5 bases and J by 2 bases, 0 bases remained unmatched. Germline-derived CDR1 and CDR2 are LNHDA and SQIVND (reference sequence). CDR3 length: 12 residues. The CDR3 DNA is TGTGCCAGTAGTGGGACAGCCTACGAGCAGTACTTC. Its translation is CASSGTAYEQYF. The variable domain in full, with the rest retrieved from reference TRBV19 and TRBJ2-7, is DGGITQSPKYLFRKEGQNVTLSCEQNLNHDAMYWYRQDPGQGLRLIYYSQIVNDFQKGDIAEGYSVSREKKESFPLTVTSAQKNPTAFYLCASSGTAYEQYFGPGTRLTVT.

This chain uses TRBV5-4 with TRBJ2-5; D possibly corresponds to TRBD2 (6 bases). The CDR3 covers 13 residues. V gave up 5 bases and J gave up 2 bases, with 10 bases separating them. CDR1 and CDR2 from the germline V gene are SGHNT and YYREEE (reference sequence). The CDR3 nucleotides read TGTGCCAGCAGTGCGGCGGGACAAGAGACCCAGTACTTC. This encodes CASSAAGQETQYF.

V is TRBV18 and J is TRBJ2-2, with 12 bases fitting TRBD1. The CDR3 loop spans 17 amino acids. Germline V lookup: CDR1 KGHSH, CDR2 LQKENI. The V segment lost 3 bases and the J segment 6 bases; nucleotides outside the gene matches: 8. CDR3: CASSPNKGTGGAGELFF. For the CDR3, the DNA is TGTGCCAGCTCACCTAATAAAGGGACAGGGGGCGCCGGGGAGCTGTTTTTT.

This sequence joins TRBV5-1 and TRBJ2-5, with a tentative D call TRBD1 (6 bases). This CDR3 is built from 15 residues. Looked up from germline, CDR1 is SGHRS and CDR2 is YFSETQ. Trimming took off 2 bases at V and 5 bases at J, with 16 bases between the two ends. CDR3 loop: CASSFGQGMMETQYF. The DNA for the CDR3 is TGCGCCAGCAGCTTTGGGCAGGGGATGATGGAGACCCAGTACTTC. Complete variable domain (other parts from reference TRBV5-1 and TRBJ2-5): KAGVTQTPRYLIKTRGQQVTLSCSPISGHRSVSWYQQTPGQGLQFLFEYFSETQRNKGNFPGRFSGRQFSNSRSEMNVSTLELGDSALYLCASSFGQGMMETQYFGPGTRLLVL.

This clone was picked up one time. The chain employs TRBV28 and TRBJ1-1; no reliable D call. Per the germline V gene, CDR1 is MDHEN and CDR2 is SYDVKM. This CDR3 comprises 15 residues. Trimming cost V 0 bases and J 1 base, with 9 bases left between them. The CDR3 DNA sequence: TGTGCCAGCAGTTTATGGGCAGTTGGGAACACTGAAGCTTTCTTT. Translated, it gives CASSLWAVGNTEAFF.

V is TRBV5-6 and J is TRBJ2-7; 8 bases align to TRBD1. Germline values: CDR1 SGHDT, CDR2 YYEEEE. Trimming at V came to 1 base and at J to 0 bases, leaving 3 bases not matched to a gene. CDR3 size: 15 residues. The CDR3 DNA follows: TGTGCCAGCAGCTTGTGGGACAGGCACTCCTACGAGCAGTACTTC. Its protein is CASSLWDRHSYEQYF.

This sequence joins TRBV2 and TRBJ2-3; D unclear. The V and J ends lost 8 bases and 0 bases respectively, with 12 bases between them. Germline loops: CDR1 SNHLY, CDR2 FYNNEI. This CDR3 has 14 residues. CDR3: CASLFSISTDTQYF. As DNA, the CDR3 is TGTGCCAGCCTCTTTTCGATTAGCACAGATACGCAGTATTTT.

The chain joins TRBV9 to TRBJ2-1; unclear D gene. The ends were cut back, 4 bases at V and 4 bases at J, with 18 bases in the middle. CDR1 SGDLS and CDR2 YYNGEE come from the germline V gene. The CDR3 is 16 amino acids. The CDR3 nucleotides are TGTGCCAGCAGCCCTCTGGGTAGAGCCCTGTACAATGAGCAGTTCTTC. Its translation: CASSPLGRALYNEQFF.

The chain recombines TRBV11-2 with TRBJ2-7, with a tentative D call TRBD2 (6 bases). The CDR3 is made up of 14 amino acids. CDR1 is SGHAT, CDR2 FQNNGV, per germline. Trimming removed 1 base at V and 4 bases at J, with 11 bases between. The chain's CDR3 is CASSLGDLRYEQYF. CDR3 nucleotide sequence: TGTGCCAGCAGCTTAGGGGACTTAAGATACGAGCAGTACTTC.

The gene calls are TRBV27 and TRBJ2-7; D is possibly TRBD2 (5 bases). Germline V gene lookup returns CDR1 MNHEY and CDR2 SMNVEV (reference sequence). This CDR3 has 13 residues. Trimming stripped 5 bases from V and 4 bases from J, with 12 bases between. The CDR3 DNA is TGTGCCAGCAGTCCCCATCGGGATTACGAGCAGTACTTC. This sequence encodes CASSPHRDYEQYF.

To note about this clone: The same CDR3 also results from other DNA sequences found in this sample. The chain couples TRBV6-5 to TRBJ2-7, with D maybe TRBD1 (5 bases). The CDR3 is 14 residues long. The V end lost 1 base, the J end lost 2 bases, and 9 bases lay between the germline ends. CDR1 and CDR2 from the germline V gene are MNHEY and SVGAGI. Here the CDR3 DNA reads TGTGCCAGCAGTTACTATACAGGAACCTACGAGCAGTACTTC. Translated: CASSYYTGTYEQYF.

The gene calls are TRBV9 and TRBJ2-2; D unresolved. Germline CDR1 is SGDLS and CDR2 is YYNGEE. The CDR3 contains 17 residues. Trimming shortened V by 0 bases and J by 1 base, and 13 bases separated the two germline ends. The CDR3 loop is CASSVARSRRNTGELFF. The CDR3 region has the DNA TGTGCCAGCAGCGTAGCGCGGTCTAGAAGGAACACCGGGGAGCTGTTTTTT.